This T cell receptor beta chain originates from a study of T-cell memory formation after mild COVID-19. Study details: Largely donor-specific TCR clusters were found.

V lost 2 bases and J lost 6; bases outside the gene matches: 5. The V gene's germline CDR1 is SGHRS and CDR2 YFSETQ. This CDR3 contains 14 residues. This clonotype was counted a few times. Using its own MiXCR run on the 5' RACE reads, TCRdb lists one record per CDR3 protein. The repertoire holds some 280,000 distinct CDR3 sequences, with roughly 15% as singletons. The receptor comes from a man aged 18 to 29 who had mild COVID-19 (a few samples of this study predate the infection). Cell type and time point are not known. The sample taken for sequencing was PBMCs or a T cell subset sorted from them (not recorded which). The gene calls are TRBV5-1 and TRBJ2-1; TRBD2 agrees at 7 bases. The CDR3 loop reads CASSFGGLGNEQFF. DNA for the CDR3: TGCGCCAGCAGCTTTGGCGGACTAGGCAATGAGCAGTTCTTC. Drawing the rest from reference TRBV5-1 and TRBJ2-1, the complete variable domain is KAGVTQTPRYLIKTRGQQVTLSCSPISGHRSVSWYQQTPGQGLQFLFEYFSETQRNKGNFPGRFSGRQFSNSRSEMNVSTLELGDSALYLCASSFGGLGNEQFFGPGTRLTVL.